A selection of T cell receptor beta chains follows, all from one sample in a study of blood T cells in healthy people across ages. TCRdb reprocessed the 5' RACE reads via MiXCR and lists one record per CDR3 protein. The table records some 760,000 distinct CDR3 sequences, roughly 25% of them present only once. The same data also went into a second study, on T cells of mothers and their children.

Material for sequencing was blood. These receptors all come from a boy aged 5-17 years in good health. Each CDR3 is given with its conserved first and last residue. Each record gives: J gene, V gene, D gene, clone size, CDR3 protein, CDR3 DNA. D genes are given only for firm matches. For some rows the clone size is stated as once, few or many, or as a class when expanded; others skip it.

j_gene: TRBJ2-5; v_gene: TRBV13; d_gene: .; abundance: few; CDR3aa: CASSLTTATEETQYF; CDR3nt: TGTGCCAGCAGCCTTACGACAGCGACCGAAGAGACCCAGTACTTC
j_gene: TRBJ2-3; v_gene: TRBV4-1; d_gene: .; abundance: .; CDR3aa: CASSQGPGRDTDTQYF; CDR3nt: TGCGCCAGCAGCCAAGGTCCGGGAAGGGACACAGATACGCAGTATTTT
j_gene: TRBJ2-7; v_gene: TRBV3-1; d_gene: TRBD2; abundance: few; CDR3aa: CASSQEFQRGSREQYF; CDR3nt: TGTGCCAGCAGCCAAGAGTTTCAGCGGGGGTCTCGGGAGCAGTACTTC
j_gene: TRBJ1-2; v_gene: TRBV7-2; d_gene: TRBD1; abundance: .; CDR3aa: CASSPLTGGPYGYTF; CDR3nt: TGTGCCAGCAGCCCCCTGACAGGGGGCCCCTATGGCTACACCTTC
j_gene: TRBJ2-2; v_gene: TRBV21-1; d_gene: .; abundance: .; CDR3aa: CASSKAFTGELFF; CDR3nt: TGTGCCAGCAGCAAAGCTTTCACCGGGGAGCTGTTTTTT
j_gene: TRBJ2-4; v_gene: TRBV20-1; d_gene: TRBD2; abundance: few; CDR3aa: CSARESPVLAGGVGTKNIQYF; CDR3nt: TGCAGTGCTAGAGAGTCGCCCGTACTAGCGGGAGGGGTTGGAACCAAAAACATTCAGTACTTC
j_gene: TRBJ2-4; v_gene: TRBV7-2; d_gene: TRBD2; abundance: .; CDR3aa: CASSLEPGGSKNIQYF; CDR3nt: TGTGCCAGCAGCTTAGAACCGGGAGGTAGCAAAAACATTCAGTACTTC
j_gene: TRBJ2-7; v_gene: TRBV6-2/TRBV6-3; d_gene: TRBD1; abundance: .; CDR3aa: CASNRIDRGGQEQYF; CDR3nt: TGTGCCAGCAACAGAATCGACAGGGGCGGTCAAGAGCAGTACTTC
j_gene: TRBJ1-1; v_gene: TRBV29-1; d_gene: .; abundance: few; CDR3aa: CSAGRGLNTEAFF; CDR3nt: TGCAGCGCCGGGCGGGGGCTGAACACTGAAGCTTTCTTT
j_gene: TRBJ1-2; v_gene: TRBV27; d_gene: TRBD1; abundance: few; CDR3aa: CASSPGTGTYNYGYTF; CDR3nt: TGTGCCAGCAGTCCGGGGACAGGGACCTATAACTATGGCTACACCTTC
j_gene: TRBJ2-4; v_gene: TRBV7-9; d_gene: .; abundance: many; CDR3aa: CASSPVSHVKNIQYF; CDR3nt: TGTGCCAGCAGCCCGGTTAGCCATGTCAAAAACATTCAGTACTTC
j_gene: TRBJ2-5; v_gene: TRBV2; d_gene: .; abundance: .; CDR3aa: CASSEKTGGPRQETQYF; CDR3nt: TGTGCCAGCAGTGAAAAGACGGGGGGCCCGCGTCAAGAGACCCAGTACTTC
j_gene: TRBJ2-1; v_gene: TRBV20-1; d_gene: TRBD2; abundance: few; CDR3aa: CSATSGTSVQQFF; CDR3nt: TGCAGTGCTACGTCCGGGACTAGCGTTCAGCAGTTCTTC
j_gene: TRBJ2-1; v_gene: TRBV20-1; d_gene: .; abundance: .; CDR3aa: CSARGAGSSSYNEQFF; CDR3nt: TGCAGTGCTAGGGGGGCGGGATCTAGTTCCTACAATGAGCAGTTCTTC
j_gene: TRBJ2-4; v_gene: TRBV28; d_gene: .; abundance: few; CDR3aa: CASSLEGGDIQYF; CDR3nt: TGTGCCAGCAGCCTCGAAGGGGGAGACATTCAGTACTTC
j_gene: TRBJ2-7; v_gene: TRBV11-2; d_gene: TRBD1; abundance: .; CDR3aa: CASSSNGNRGEQYF; CDR3nt: TGTGCCAGCAGCTCAAACGGGAACAGGGGAGAGCAGTACTTC
j_gene: TRBJ1-1; v_gene: TRBV9; d_gene: .; abundance: .; CDR3aa: CASSEDPGTENTEAFF; CDR3nt: TGTGCCAGCAGCGAGGACCCCGGGACGGAGAACACTGAAGCTTTCTTT
j_gene: TRBJ1-4; v_gene: TRBV9; d_gene: TRBD1; abundance: .; CDR3aa: CASSAMGQGREKLFF; CDR3nt: TGTGCCAGCAGCGCTATGGGACAGGGGCGGGAAAAACTGTTTTTT
j_gene: TRBJ2-3; v_gene: TRBV29-1; d_gene: TRBD2; abundance: .; CDR3aa: CSVEDLPSGDGDTQYF; CDR3nt: TGCAGCGTTGAAGATCTTCCTAGCGGGGACGGAGATACGCAGTATTTT
j_gene: TRBJ2-1; v_gene: TRBV28; d_gene: .; abundance: .; CDR3aa: CASSLPGARQGYNEQFF; CDR3nt: TGTGCCAGCAGTTTACCGGGGGCGAGGCAGGGTTACAATGAGCAGTTCTTC
j_gene: TRBJ2-5; v_gene: TRBV4-1; d_gene: TRBD2; abundance: few; CDR3aa: CASSQLLAGPNPAETQYF; CDR3nt: TGCGCCAGCAGCCAACTACTAGCGGGACCTAACCCTGCAGAGACCCAGTACTTC